The 24 T cell receptor beta chains presented below share a single source sample, sequenced in a study of blood T cell repertoires in COVID-19. The repertoire was sequenced with immunoSEQ multiplex PCR; TCRdb's copy has only in-frame clones and lacks some. The sample includes 55,000 or so clones, about 88% of them seen just once. The sample consisted of peripheral blood. Receptors were obtained from a man aged 60 to 69 with active COVID-19.

The V gene is TRBV27, the J gene TRBJ2-1, with 8 nucleotides matching TRBD1. The length of the CDR3 is 16 residues. Germline V lookup: CDR1 MNHEY, CDR2 SMNVEV (reference sequence). After removal of 4 bases from V and 7 bases from J, the junction contained 12 bases not matched to a gene. DNA of the CDR3: TGTGCCAGCAGTTCACTTGGGACAGGAGGGGGGAATGAGCAGTTCTTC. It encodes CASSSLGTGGGNEQFF.

The chain has TRBV7-8 and TRBJ2-2; D is ambiguous. The ends were cut back, 6 bases at V and 4 bases at J, with 12 bases in the middle. CDR3 length equals 14 residues. Germline values: CDR1 SGHVS, CDR2 FQNEAQ. This CDR3 is CASSLRWFTGELFF. The CDR3 nucleotides are TGTGCCAGCAGTTTACGGTGGTTCACCGGGGAGCTGTTTTTT.

V usage is TRBV11-2 and J usage is TRBJ2-7, with D unclear. V dropped 1 base and J dropped 2 bases, with 6 bases sitting between them. Germline CDR1 and CDR2: SGHAT and FQNNGV. The CDR3 covers 13 residues. CDR3 sequence (DNA): TGTGCCAGCAGCTTAGGGGCAGCCTACGAGCAGTACTTC. Its protein is CASSLGAAYEQYF. Based on the CDR3 plus reference TRBV11-2 and TRBJ2-7, the full variable domain is EAGVAQSPRYKIIEKRQSVAFWCNPISGHATLYWYQQILGQGPKLLIQFQNNGVVDDSQLPKDRFSAERLKGVDSTLKIQPAKLEDSAVYLCASSLGAAYEQYFGPGTRLTVT.

In this sample, this clone turned up a few times. The chain combines TRBV19 with TRBJ2-4; a possible D gene is TRBD1 (5 bases). The CDR3 sequence is 16 residues long. The germline gives CDR1 LNHDA, CDR2 SQIVND (reference sequence). V was shortened by 3 bases and J by 8 bases, with 20 bases between the two germline ends. This chain's CDR3 is CASSIDRGPQGDIQYF. CDR3 DNA sequence: TGTGCCAGTAGTATTGATCGTGGACCGCAAGGGGACATTCAGTACTTC.

The genes are TRBV7-8 and TRBJ2-1; TRBD2 aligns across 14 bases. There are 21 residues in the CDR3. V shed 6 bases, J shed 1 base, and the junction held 17 bases outside the gene matches. The germline gives CDR1 SGHVS, CDR2 FQNEAQ. In nucleotides, the CDR3 is TGTGCCAGCAGACGCACCCTACCGGGACTAGCGGGAGACGAATCCTACAATGAGCAGTTCTTC. This codes for CASRRTLPGLAGDESYNEQFF.

This clone has only a few counts. V and J are TRBV2 and TRBJ1-1, with 9 bases identical to TRBD1. Germline lookup yields CDR1 SNHLY and CDR2 FYNNEI. Unmatched junction bases numbered 10, after V lost 6 bases and J lost 5 bases. The CDR3 consists of 15 residues. CDR3 nucleotide sequence: TGTGCCAGCAGGGCCCGGGACAGGGAGGGAACTGAAGCTTTCTTT. Protein sequence: CASRARDREGTEAFF. The whole variable domain, filled in from reference TRBV2 and TRBJ1-1, reads EPEVTQTPSHQVTQMGQEVILRCVPISNHLYFYWYRQILGQKVEFLVSFYNNEISEKSEIFDDQFSVERPDGSNFTLKIRSTKLEDSAMYFCASRARDREGTEAFFGQGTRLTVV.

This chain uses TRBV6-1 with TRBJ2-5; 9 bases fit TRBD2. V lost 2 bases, J lost 14 bases, and 9 bases stayed unmatched. This CDR3 contains 13 residues. CDR1 MNHNS and CDR2 SASEGT come from the germline V gene. This CDR3 reads CASSETVAGAPYF. CDR3 nucleotides: TGTGCCAGCAGTGAAACGGTAGCGGGAGCCCCTTACTTC.

The J gene is TRBJ2-1, the V gene TRBV6-4; D possibly corresponds to TRBD2 (5 bases). Trimming removed 5 bases from V and 2 bases from J, with 7 bases in between. The germline V gene encodes CDR1 MRHNA and CDR2 SNTAGT. The CDR3 runs to 13 residues. This CDR3 reads CASSISAYNEQFF. The CDR3 nucleotides read TGTGCCAGCAGTATTAGCGCCTACAATGAGCAGTTCTTC.

V is TRBV4-1 and J is TRBJ2-7; 14 bases agree with TRBD2. The CDR3 has 15 amino acids. V was clipped by 3 bases and J by 6 bases; unmatched bases: 4. Germline lookup yields CDR1 MGHRA and CDR2 YSYEKL. The CDR3 bases are TGCGCCAGCAGCCAGGGACTAGCGGGAGTTGCCGAGCAGTACTTC. This encodes CASSQGLAGVAEQYF.

The chain combines TRBV5-1 with TRBJ2-1; 11 bases agree with TRBD2. This CDR3 is 16 amino acids long. The trim removed 1 base at V and 4 bases at J, leaving 4 bases unmatched. The germline V gene encodes CDR1 SGHRS and CDR2 YFSETQ. CDR3 residues: CASSLSTSGVYNEQFF. DNA for the CDR3: TGCGCCAGCAGCTTGTCGACTAGCGGGGTTTACAATGAGCAGTTCTTC.

This chain joins TRBV19 and TRBJ1-1, with D perhaps TRBD1 (6 bases). CDR3 length equals 16 residues. V lost 5 bases to trimming and J lost 1 base, with 17 bases between them. CDR1 and CDR2 from the germline V gene are LNHDA and SQIVND (reference sequence). The CDR3 nucleotides are TGTGCCAGTAGTGCCCCAGGGGCTCCTGAGAACACTGAAGCTTTCTTT. It encodes CASSAPGAPENTEAFF. The entire variable domain, with the rest obtained from reference TRBV19 and TRBJ1-1, is as follows: DGGITQSPKYLFRKEGQNVTLSCEQNLNHDAMYWYRQDPGQGLRLIYYSQIVNDFQKGDIAEGYSVSREKKESFPLTVTSAQKNPTAFYLCASSAPGAPENTEAFFGQGTRLTVV.

The genes are TRBV2 and TRBJ2-1, with D unclear. Trimming removed 7 bases from V and 8 bases from J, with 12 bases in between. Germline CDR1 SNHLY, CDR2 FYNNEI. CDR3 length: 12 residues. Here the CDR3 DNA reads TGTGCCAGCAAGAACGGAGAGGATGAGCAGTTCTTC. Translating it yields CASKNGEDEQFF.

This CDR3 is CASSSGQGDYGYTF. The CDR3 bases are TGTGCCAGCAGTTCCGGACAGGGGGACTATGGCTACACCTTC. J is TRBJ1-2 and V is TRBV28; 10 bases align to TRBD1. The CDR3 consists of 14 residues. Germline values: CDR1 MDHEN, CDR2 SYDVKM. J lost 3 bases, V lost 4 bases, and 2 bases had no gene match.

The chain has TRBV5-5 and TRBJ1-3, with a tentative D call TRBD1 (6 bases). The V and J ends lost 0 bases and 0 bases respectively, with 10 bases between them. The CDR3 runs 16 residues. CDR1 SGHKS and CDR2 YYEKEE come from the germline V gene (reference sequence). The CDR3 bases are TGTGCCAGCAGCTTGGGGGGGGGCACCTCTGGAAACACCATATATTTT. Translation gives CASSLGGGTSGNTIYF.

This chain joins TRBV25-1 and TRBJ2-1; the match to TRBD2 covers 7 bases. The CDR3 runs to 17 residues. V was clipped by 3 bases and J by 7 bases; unmatched bases: 15. CDR1 and CDR2 (germline): MGHDK, SYGVNS. CDR3 sequence (DNA): TGTGCCAGCAGTGAGGCCGCGCGGGGGATGGCGAAGAATGAGCAGTTCTTC. Its translation: CASSEAARGMAKNEQFF.

This clone was recorded once. The genes are TRBV5-1 and TRBJ2-7; the D gene is possibly TRBD2 (6 bases). Trimming shortened V by 2 bases and J by 3 bases, and 15 bases separated the two germline ends. The CDR3 consists of 15 residues. CDR1 is SGHRS, CDR2 YFSETQ, per germline. This chain's CDR3 is CASSLGPSDLYEQYF. For the CDR3, the DNA is TGCGCCAGCAGCTTAGGCCCTAGCGACCTCTACGAGCAGTACTTC.

This chain joins TRBV6-5 and TRBJ2-3; TRBD2 is a possible D gene (5 bases). The germline gives CDR1 MNHEY, CDR2 SVGAGI. Deletions cut 4 bases from V and 0 bases from J, with 11 bases between. This CDR3 has 15 amino acids. The CDR3 spells CASSFSVTSTDTQYF. The CDR3 DNA sequence: TGTGCCAGCAGTTTTAGCGTGACTAGCACAGATACGCAGTATTTT.

The V gene is TRBV28, the J gene TRBJ2-7; 14 positions match TRBD2. The CDR3 spans 15 residues. J was trimmed by 2 bases and V by 5 bases; bases with no gene match: 2. CDR1 MDHEN and CDR2 SYDVKM come from the germline V gene. CDR3 DNA sequence: TGTGCCAGCAGTCCGACTAGCGGGAGGGCCTACGAGCAGTACTTC. Protein sequence: CASSPTSGRAYEQYF. The whole variable domain, remainder taken from reference TRBV28 and TRBJ2-7, is DVKVTQSSRYLVKRTGEKVFLECVQDMDHENMFWYRQDPGLGLRLIYFSYDVKMKEKGDIPEGYSVSREKKERFSLILESASTNQTSMYLCASSPTSGRAYEQYFGPGTRLTVT.

The chain carries TRBV11-2 and TRBJ2-3, with D perhaps matching TRBD2 (6 bases). CDR1 and CDR2 (germline): SGHAT, FQNNGV. Trimming shortened V by 8 bases and J by 2 bases, and 23 bases separated the two germline ends. CDR3 length: 17 amino acids. The CDR3 DNA follows: TGTGCCAGCCGCCCTAGAGGACTATCTAGCTACACAGATACGCAGTATTTT. It encodes CASRPRGLSSYTDTQYF.

V usage is TRBV7-3 and J usage is TRBJ2-3; weak D call: TRBD2 (6 bases). Trimming cost V 6 bases and J 5 bases, with 15 bases left between them. CDR1 is SGHTA and CDR2 is FQGTGA in the germline V gene. The CDR3 covers 14 residues. CDR3 sequence (DNA): TGTGCCAGCAGTCCCGGGGGTTCGGGAGATACGCAGTATTTT. Protein: CASSPGGSGDTQYF. Combining the CDR3 with reference TRBV7-3 and TRBJ2-3 gives the whole variable domain GAGVSQTPSNKVTEKGKYVELRCDPISGHTALYWYRQSLGQGPEFLIYFQGTGAADDSGLPNDRFFAVRPEGSVSTLKIQRTERGDSAVYLCASSPGGSGDTQYFGPGTRLTVL.

V is TRBV11-2 and J is TRBJ2-7; weak D call: TRBD2 (5 bases). Trimming removed 0 bases from V and 6 bases from J, with 18 bases in between. The CDR3 extends over 16 amino acids. Looked up from germline, CDR1 is SGHAT and CDR2 is FQNNGV. CDR3 bases: TGTGCCAGCAGCTTAGAAGGGTTGGTGAGTCGGGGCGAGCAGTACTTC. Translating it yields CASSLEGLVSRGEQYF.

V usage is TRBV4-2 and J usage is TRBJ2-7; tentative D call: TRBD1 (5 bases). V lost 0 bases and J 6 bases, leaving 12 bases between the germline ends. Germline V gives CDR1 LGHNA, CDR2 YNFKEQ. This CDR3 has 14 residues. The CDR3 DNA sequence: TGTGCCAGCAGCCAAGAGGCCTTGGGGCGCGAGCAGTACTTC. Its translation is CASSQEALGREQYF.

The chain uses TRBV10-2 and TRBJ2-5, with 7 bases fitting TRBD2. Germline CDR1 is WSHSY and CDR2 is SAAADI. The ends lost 4 bases at V and 3 bases at J; junction bases unmatched: 2. This CDR3 comprises 13 residues. CDR3 in DNA: TGCGCCAGCAGTGCGGGAGGCAAAGAGACCCAGTACTTC. Residues: CASSAGGKETQYF.

V usage is TRBV7-6 and J usage is TRBJ2-1; 9 bases align to TRBD2. This CDR3 has 15 residues. Germline V gene sequence: CDR1 SGHVS, CDR2 FNYEAQ. V lost 1 base to trimming and J lost 6 bases; unmatched junction nucleotides: 4. The CDR3 here is CASSLVAGVGNEQFF. CDR3 coding DNA: TGTGCCAGCAGCTTAGTAGCGGGAGTAGGCAATGAGCAGTTCTTC.